This T cell receptor (beta chain) was retrieved from a study of regulatory T cells in long-lasting Graves disease. For the study at large: Persistent Graves' disease required over 5 years of antithyroid drugs and positive TSH receptor antibodies. Study conclusions and caveats: Analysis covered peripheral blood alone, not thyroid tissue. Gene preferences differed: TRBV28, TRBJ1-2, TRBJ2-5 in persistent cases. Persistent Graves' patients possessed reduced TCR diversity relative to recently diagnosed ones.

The authors built TCR beta libraries using iRepertoire HTBI primers and Arm-PCR of CDR3 regions. TCRdb recomputed calls from the multiplex PCR reads with MiXCR, one row per CDR3 protein. The table has about 460,000 distinct CDR3 sequences, around a fifth seen once. Regarding this clonotype: Its matching antigen is unknown.

Time point denoted: persistent/refractory GD, antithyroid drugs over 5 years with positive TRAb. PBMC RNA served as the TCR library source. V lost 0 bases, J lost 1 base, and 15 bases lay in between. The CDR3 runs to 17 residues. Looked up from germline, CDR1 is SEHNR and CDR2 is FQNEAQ (reference sequence). The sequence derives from a female donor with Graves disease. The material sequenced was peripheral blood mononuclear cells (PBMCs), taken when the disease was refractory, from a patient treated with antithyroid drugs. The chain is built from TRBV7-9 and TRBJ1-1; D gene unclear. CDR3: CASSLALTTAQNTEAFF. Written as DNA, the CDR3 is TGTGCCAGCAGCTTAGCGCTAACCACGGCCCAGAACACTGAAGCTTTCTTT. Full variable domain (outside the CDR3, taken from reference TRBV7-9 and TRBJ1-1): DTGVSQNPRHKITKRGQNVTFRCDPISEHNRLYWYRQTLGQGPEFLTYFQNEAQLEKSRLLSDRFSAERPKGSFSTLEIQRTEQGDSAMYLCASSLALTTAQNTEAFFGQGTRLTVV.